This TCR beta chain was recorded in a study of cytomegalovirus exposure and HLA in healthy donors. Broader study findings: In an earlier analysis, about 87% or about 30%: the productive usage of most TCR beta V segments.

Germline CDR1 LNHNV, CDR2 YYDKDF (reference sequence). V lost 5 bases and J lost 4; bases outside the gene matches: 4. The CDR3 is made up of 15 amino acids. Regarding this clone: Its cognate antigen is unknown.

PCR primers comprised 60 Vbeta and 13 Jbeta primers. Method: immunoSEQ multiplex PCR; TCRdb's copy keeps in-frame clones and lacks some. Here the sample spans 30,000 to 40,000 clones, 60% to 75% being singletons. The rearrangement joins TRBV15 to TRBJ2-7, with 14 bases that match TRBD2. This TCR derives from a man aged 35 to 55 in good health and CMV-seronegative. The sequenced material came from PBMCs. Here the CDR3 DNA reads TGTGCCACCAGCGGGGGGACTAGCGGGGGATACGAGCAGTACTTC. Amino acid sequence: CATSGGTSGGYEQYF.